Described below is a single T cell receptor (beta chain) sequence and its context. What it binds is unknown. The data derive from a study of shared clonotypes between healthy human individuals. After removal of 3 bases from V and 8 bases from J, the junction contained 11 bases not matched to a gene. This CDR3 comprises 15 residues. The germline gives CDR1 SGHVS, CDR2 FQNEAQ. Original analysis: ImmunoSEQ output held junction-only sequences without quality scores, so filtering differed. Sequencing used immunoSEQ multiplex PCR; TCRdb keeps in-frame clones, though not all of them. That table supplies the V and J calls and clone size; D and trimming were determined from the DNA. The sample carries some 490,000 clones, 70% to 85% recorded once. Overall study results and limits: The sampled material consisted only of blood, and tissue repertoires are likely to differ. There were few donors, and this limited the genetic and exposure-history diversity represented.

Every donor, a Caucasian adult, lived in Nashville, Tennessee. The chain couples TRBV7-8 to TRBJ1-2, with TRBD1 identical over 8 bases. The clonotype originates from a woman aged 40 to 50 in good health. Some clones in this sample may be carry-over from other donors' samples. The specimen sequenced was PBMCs. The CDR3 DNA is TGTGCCAGCAGCTTGATAGGACAGGGATTGTGGGGCTACACCTTC. The encoded protein is CASSLIGQGLWGYTF.